Reported below is one T cell receptor beta chain. The data originate from a study of blood T cell repertoires in COVID-19. The wider study: Sample material is recorded as cDNA or gDNA derived from T cells, B-cell-depleted T cells, or PBMCs.

Using immunoSEQ multiplex PCR, the repertoire was profiled, and TCRdb retains in-frame clones only, with some absent. This table has 30,000 to 35,000 clones, nearly 95% appearing once. The germline V gene encodes CDR1 SGHAT and CDR2 FQNNGV. The CDR3 runs to 12 residues. The V end lost 7 bases, the J end lost 1 base, and 7 bases lay between the germline ends. Source material: peripheral blood. This sequence joins TRBV11-2 and TRBJ2-5; D uncertain. This clonotype originated in a human donor in a cohort sampled during active COVID-19. The CDR3 region is CASNSIQETQYF. The DNA for the CDR3 is TGTGCCAGCAACTCAATCCAAGAGACCCAGTACTTC.